This TCR beta chain came from a study of OX40 agonist ivuxolimab in advanced cancers. Regarding the complete study: The costimulatory receptor OX40 (CD134) was targeted by ivuxolimab, a fully human IgG2 agonistic monoclonal antibody. Intravenous ivuxolimab was administered to patients every 2 weeks at six dose levels: 0.01, 0.1, 0.3, 1.5, 3 and 10 mg/kg. Of the approximately 53 patients in dose escalation, about 20 had hepatocellular carcinoma, approximately 15 had melanoma, 9 had renal cell carcinoma and 9 had head and neck cancer. A male proportion of roughly 85% and a mean age of approximately 55 years, ranging from roughly 23 to 90, were recorded for the dose-escalation cohort. Patients were allowed to have had prior anti-PD-1, anti-PD-L1 or anti-CTLA-4 therapy, and around two fifths of the dose-escalation patients had been treated with checkpoint inhibitors. Partial responses occurred in three dose-escalation patients, of whom one had hepatocellular carcinoma and two had cutaneous melanoma. The purpose of peripheral TCRbeta sequencing was to test whether ivuxolimab changed TCR sequence diversity and led to clonal T-cell expansion. The monotherapy dose-escalation portion (N ≈ 50 patients) of the phase I ivuxolimab trial is reported in the paper. General study outcomes and caveats: Partial responders in the 0.1-3.0 mg/kg groups had among the lowest normalized peripheral clonal expansion, especially among CD8+ T cells. The antigen specificity of the peripheral T cells that underwent clonal expansion was not determined. Low levels of normalized T-cell clonal expansion were also seen in some nonresponding patients. At doses from 0.1 to 3.0 mg/kg, clonal expansion was seen in both CD4+ and CD8+ blood T cells between baseline and week 6. On average, CD8+ T cells showed more expanded clones than CD4+ T cells after ivuxolimab.

The trial excluded patients who had a history of autoimmune disease or were on systemic immunosuppression. In every dose cohort, peripheral blood was drawn for TCR sequencing at baseline, cycle 4 day 1, and cycle 7 day 1. Samples came from an open-label, multicenter, first-in-human phase I dose-escalation trial of ivuxolimab. Adults with locally advanced or metastatic melanoma, renal cell carcinoma, hepatocellular carcinoma or head and neck squamous cell carcinoma were enrolled in the trial. CD4+ and CD8+ T cells were sorted separately from peripheral blood before TCR sequencing. To sequence the TCRbeta CDR3 region, genomic DNA was isolated from the sorted cells. The immunoSEQ Assay was used to sequence the TCRbeta CDR3 regions. As stored in TCRdb, this immuneACCESS dataset retains in-frame rearrangements with V and J assigned. A fraction of the clones does not appear; measured against another copy, unresolved V genes explain less than half of the discrepancy, and the remainder lacks a known reason. For this sample there are approximately 71,000 clones; roughly 84% appear just once. The ten largest clones capture less than 0.85% of the sample.

Turning to this clone: Its antigen is unknown. Base qualities are not recorded, but no much larger clone differs from it by a single base.

A distance of 26 bases separates the germline ends of V and J, which lose 2 bases and 0 bases respectively. CDR1 and CDR2, looked up from the germline V gene (reference sequence), are LNHNV and YYDKDF. CDR3 length: 21 amino acids, cysteine to phenylalanine. Only the CDR3 region is kept as DNA, spanning 63 bases read in frame from base 1. The sequence links TRBV15 to TRBJ2-4, with TRBD2 perhaps the D gene, on 5 matching bases. This receptor was obtained from an adult with an advanced solid tumor such as melanoma, head and neck, liver or kidney cancer. Material: CD4+ or CD8+ T cells sorted from blood, obtained in a trial of the OX40 agonist ivuxolimab. The DNA is TGTGCCACCAGCAGATTCGGAACCGTAGTGAGCGGACCTCTAGCCAAAAACATTCAGTACTTC. This yields the protein CATSRFGTVVSGPLAKNIQYF.